The present entry profiles one T cell receptor (beta chain) with its context. Under the authors' procedure: The authors estimated nucleated cell counts from reference gene primer amplification. The table came from immunoSEQ multiplex PCR; TCRdb's copy has only in-frame clones and leaves some out. From that table come the V and J calls and clone size; the DNA was used to work out D and trimming. The sample consists of roughly 180,000 clones, around 83% of them appearing once. V was trimmed by 5 bases and J by 4 bases, leaving 7 bases between them. CDR3 length: 12 residues. In Seattle, patients joined the study during active infection and were tracked longitudinally. This record comes from a study of blood T cell repertoires in COVID-19. Study details: Samples came from the United States, Italy and Spain, spanning acute and convalescent COVID-19. PBMCs, B-cell-depleted T cells, or T cells provided the cDNA or gDNA that made up the material.

Sequenced sample: peripheral blood. The origin of this receptor is a woman aged 45 to 65 with COVID-19, enrolled during active disease. This chain joins TRBV12-3 or TRBV12-4 and TRBJ2-3; D is uncertain. In nucleotides, the CDR3 is TGTGCCAGCAGTATCAGGTCAGATACGCAGTATTTT. Translating gives CASSIRSDTQYF.